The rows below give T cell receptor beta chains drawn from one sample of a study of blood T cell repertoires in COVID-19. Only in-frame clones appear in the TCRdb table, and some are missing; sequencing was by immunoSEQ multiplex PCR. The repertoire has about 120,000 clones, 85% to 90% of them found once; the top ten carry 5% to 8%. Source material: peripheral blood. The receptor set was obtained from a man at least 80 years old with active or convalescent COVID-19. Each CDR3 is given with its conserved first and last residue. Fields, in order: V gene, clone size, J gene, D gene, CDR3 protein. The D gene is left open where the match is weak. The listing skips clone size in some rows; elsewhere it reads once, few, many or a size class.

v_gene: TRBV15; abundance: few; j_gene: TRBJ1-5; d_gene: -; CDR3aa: CATSRDLGEQQPQHF
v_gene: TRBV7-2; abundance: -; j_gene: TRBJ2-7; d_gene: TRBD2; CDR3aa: CASSIAGGPREQYF
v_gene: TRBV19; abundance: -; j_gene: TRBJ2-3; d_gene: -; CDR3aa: CASSPDRPHTDTQYF
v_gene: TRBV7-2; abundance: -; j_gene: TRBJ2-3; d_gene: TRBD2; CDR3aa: CASSLLGREDTQYF
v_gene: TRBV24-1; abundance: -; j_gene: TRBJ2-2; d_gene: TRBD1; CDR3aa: CATSGTGGRTGELFF
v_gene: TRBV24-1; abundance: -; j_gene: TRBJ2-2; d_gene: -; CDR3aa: CATSLSGRLITGELFF
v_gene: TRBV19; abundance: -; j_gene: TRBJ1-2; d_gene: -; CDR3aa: CATAPTGSEGYTF
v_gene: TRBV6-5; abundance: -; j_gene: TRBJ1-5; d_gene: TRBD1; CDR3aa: CASSSGGSQPQHF
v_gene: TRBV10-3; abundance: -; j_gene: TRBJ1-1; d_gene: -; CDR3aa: CATTGTQNTEAFF
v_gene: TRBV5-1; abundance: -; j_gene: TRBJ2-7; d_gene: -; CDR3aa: CASRQDRRSYEQYF
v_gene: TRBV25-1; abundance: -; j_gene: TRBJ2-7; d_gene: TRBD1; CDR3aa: CASSETGQGEQYF
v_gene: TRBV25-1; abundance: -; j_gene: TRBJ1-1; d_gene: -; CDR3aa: CASSDWRGITEAFF
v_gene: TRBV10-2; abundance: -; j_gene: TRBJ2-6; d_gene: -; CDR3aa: CASSESGLSSGANVLTF
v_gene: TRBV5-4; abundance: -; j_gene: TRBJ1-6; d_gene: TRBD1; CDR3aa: CASSIQGVVDSPLHF
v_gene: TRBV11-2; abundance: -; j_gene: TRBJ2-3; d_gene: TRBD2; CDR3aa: CASTKTSGTDTQYF
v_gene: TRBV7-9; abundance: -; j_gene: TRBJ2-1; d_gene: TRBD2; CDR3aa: CASSRTSGGPNYNEQFF
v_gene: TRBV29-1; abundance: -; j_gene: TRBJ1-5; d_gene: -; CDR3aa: CSATTGRSNQPQHF
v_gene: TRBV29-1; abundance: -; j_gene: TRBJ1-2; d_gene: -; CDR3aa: CSVEGAGRNYGYTF
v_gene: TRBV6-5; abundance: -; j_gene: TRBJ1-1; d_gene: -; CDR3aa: CASSYSKRGRSGAFF
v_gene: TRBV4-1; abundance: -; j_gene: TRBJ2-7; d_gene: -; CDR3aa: CASSQFRGSGYEQYF
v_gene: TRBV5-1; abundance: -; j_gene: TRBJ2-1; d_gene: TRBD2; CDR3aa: CASSSLAGGGYEQFF
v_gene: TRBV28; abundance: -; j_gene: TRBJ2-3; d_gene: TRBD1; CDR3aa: CASSLEGATDTQYF
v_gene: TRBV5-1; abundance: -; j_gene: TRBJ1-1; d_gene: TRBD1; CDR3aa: CASSLGGTGGMNTEAFF
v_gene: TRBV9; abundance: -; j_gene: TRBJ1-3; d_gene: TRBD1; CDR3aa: CASSVRTGNGAGNTIYF
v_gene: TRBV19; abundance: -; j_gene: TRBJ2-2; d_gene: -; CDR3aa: CASSNPGGTGELFF
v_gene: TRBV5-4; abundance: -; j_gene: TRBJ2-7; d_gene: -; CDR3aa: CASSLEVGGGYEQYF
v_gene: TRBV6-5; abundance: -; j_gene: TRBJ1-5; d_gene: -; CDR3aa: CASRHNSNQPQHF
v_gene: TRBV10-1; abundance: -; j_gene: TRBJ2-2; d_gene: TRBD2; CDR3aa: CASSWLAGGLDTGELFF
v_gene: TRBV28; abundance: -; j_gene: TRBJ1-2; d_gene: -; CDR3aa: CASISGQPSYGYTF
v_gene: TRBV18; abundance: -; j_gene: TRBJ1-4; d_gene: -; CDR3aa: CASFRSTNEKLFF
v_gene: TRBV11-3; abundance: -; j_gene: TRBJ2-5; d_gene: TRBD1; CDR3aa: CASSLGGQHQETQYF
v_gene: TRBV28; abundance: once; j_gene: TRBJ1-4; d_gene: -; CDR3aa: CASSAGRTEKLFF